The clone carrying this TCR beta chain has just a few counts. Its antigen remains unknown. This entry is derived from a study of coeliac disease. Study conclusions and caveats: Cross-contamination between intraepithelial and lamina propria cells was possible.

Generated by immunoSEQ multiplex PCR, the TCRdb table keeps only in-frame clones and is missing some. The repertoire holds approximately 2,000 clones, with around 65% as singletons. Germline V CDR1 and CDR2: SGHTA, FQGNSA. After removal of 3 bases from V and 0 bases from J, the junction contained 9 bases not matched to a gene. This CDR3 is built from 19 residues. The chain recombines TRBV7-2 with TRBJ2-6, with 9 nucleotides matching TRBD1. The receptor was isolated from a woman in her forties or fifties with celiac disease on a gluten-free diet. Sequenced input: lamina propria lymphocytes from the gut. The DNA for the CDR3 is TGTGCCAGCAGCTTCCTCCGGGACAGGGTCTTCTCTGGGGCCAACGTCCTGACTTTC. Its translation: CASSFLRDRVFSGANVLTF. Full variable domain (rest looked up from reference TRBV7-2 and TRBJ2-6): GAGVSQSPSNKVTEKGKDVELRCDPISGHTALYWYRQSLGQGLEFLIYFQGNSAPDKSGLPSDRFSAERTGGSVSTLTIQRTQQEDSAVYLCASSFLRDRVFSGANVLTFGAGSRLTVL.